These T cell receptor beta chains were read from a single sample in a study of control samples from healthy donors and cancer patients. Repertoires were generated with immunoSEQ multiplex PCR, while TCRdb's copy carries only in-frame clones and drops some. The table has 400,000 to 500,000 clones, over 75% seen once. The sequencing input was PBMCs. The receptors were sampled from a man in his forties with head and neck cancer. The conserved cysteine and the conserved F or W are not part of the CDR3 here.

V gene	CDR3 protein
TRBV9	ASSVARGLPNTGELF
TRBV10-1	ASSLDRREQY
TRBV27	ASSLSPWSGYNEQF
TRBV4-3	ASSQDPTGGLSTGELF
TRBV6-5	ASSQQGSSYNEQF
TRBV6-1	ASSERTGEATEAF
TRBV6-1	ASSEEGVAGYEQY
TRBV24-1	ATSDDRDGETQY
TRBV3-1/TRBV3-2	ASSQDVSGASPEQY
TRBV6-2/TRBV6-3	ASSYSRRTSGPSYNEQF
TRBV6-1	ASSEAGAYNQPQH
TRBV25-1	ASSAQTGGTGELF
TRBV7-4	ASSPPGPGGRAKNIQY
TRBV9	ASSFLAGSSTDTQY
TRBV6-1	ASSEVGDTSSPLH
TRBV6-6	ASSSTGGPTEAF
TRBV11-2	ASSIAGALNYGYT
TRBV2	ASSALGQGGNQPQH
TRBV4-3	ASSQEGPMGSYNSPLH
TRBV7-9	ASRTGTYEQY
TRBV27	ASSLQGSYEQY
TRBV6-6	ASSNIQGVGTEAF